These 26 T cell receptor beta chains originate from one sample sequenced in a study of blood T cell repertoires in COVID-19. Using immunoSEQ multiplex PCR, the repertoire was profiled, and TCRdb retains in-frame clones only, with some absent. The sample records about 330,000 clones, 92% being singletons. Sample: PBMCs or T cells enriched from blood (not recorded which). All receptors derive from a woman in her 30s who had recovered from COVID-19.

This sequence joins TRBV5-1 and TRBJ2-4, with 11 nucleotides matching TRBD2. CDR1 and CDR2 from the germline V gene are SGHRS and YFSETQ. This CDR3 spans 16 amino acids. The junction had 3 bases not matched to a gene; V was cut back by 0 bases and J by 4 bases. CDR3 residues: CASSLATSGGKNIQYF. CDR3 coding DNA: TGCGCCAGCAGCTTGGCAACTAGCGGGGGAAAAAACATTCAGTACTTC. The full variable domain, in which reference TRBV5-1 and TRBJ2-4 provide the parts outside the CDR3, is KAGVTQTPRYLIKTRGQQVTLSCSPISGHRSVSWYQQTPGQGLQFLFEYFSETQRNKGNFPGRFSGRQFSNSRSEMNVSTLELGDSALYLCASSLATSGGKNIQYFGAGTRLSVL.

The chain joins TRBV5-1 to TRBJ2-1; 13 nucleotides agree with TRBD2. V shed 5 bases, J shed 4 bases, and the junction held 21 bases outside the gene matches. Germline V CDR1 and CDR2: SGHRS, YFSETQ. There are 21 residues in the CDR3. The CDR3 protein is CASRTQPKLAGGPSIYNEQFF. CDR3 sequence (DNA): TGCGCCAGCAGAACACAACCGAAACTAGCGGGAGGGCCCTCCATTTACAATGAGCAGTTCTTC.

The chain recombines TRBV11-2 with TRBJ2-5; no definite D call. Trimming took 0 bases from V and 0 from J, leaving 5 bases between them. The CDR3 contains 14 residues. Germline V gene data show CDR1 as SGHAT and CDR2 as FQNNGV. In DNA form, the CDR3 reads TGTGCCAGCAGCTTAGACAGATACCAAGAGACCCAGTACTTC. Its translation is CASSLDRYQETQYF.

The J gene is TRBJ1-5, the V gene TRBV13; D not resolved. CDR3 size: 13 residues. Trimming cost V 0 bases and J 6 bases, with 6 bases left between them. Germline CDR1 reads PRHDT; CDR2 reads FYEKMQ (reference sequence). CDR3 region: CASSLGYGQPQHF. In DNA, the CDR3 is TGTGCCAGCAGCTTAGGATACGGTCAGCCCCAGCATTTT.

Notes on this clone: Its ends do not fully match the called genes, so a read error is possible. The chain combines TRBV6-2 or TRBV6-3 with TRBJ2-6; D is unclear. From germline, CDR1 is MNHEY and CDR2 SVGEGT. This CDR3 has 15 amino acids. In DNA form, the CDR3 reads TGTGCCAGCAGCTACTTAGTCTCTGGGGCCAACGTCCTGACTTTC. Translating gives CASSYLVSGANVLTF.

The chain uses TRBV18 and TRBJ2-7, with 7 bases lining up with TRBD1. The germline CDR1 and CDR2 sequences are KGHSH and LQKENI. CDR3 length equals 15 residues. V was pared by 5 bases and J by 3 bases, with 10 bases of the junction left unmatched. CDR3 bases: TGTGCCAGCTCAGCCGGTGGGCAGGGGGTCTACGAGCAGTACTTC. It is translated as CASSAGGQGVYEQYF.

This chain uses TRBV4-3 with TRBJ2-2; 13 bases are a match to TRBD2. J was trimmed by 2 bases and V by 4 bases; bases with no gene match: 7. The CDR3 has 18 residues. Germline-derived CDR1 and CDR2 are LGHNA and YSLEER. The CDR3 loop reads CASSLRLAGGGNTGELFF. In nucleotides, the CDR3 is TGCGCCAGCAGCCTCCGACTAGCGGGAGGCGGAAACACCGGGGAGCTGTTTTTT.

This rearrangement joins TRBV4-3 to TRBJ2-3; TRBD1 is a possible D gene (5 bases). V gave up 2 bases and J gave up 9 bases, with 12 bases separating them. Germline V gene lookup returns CDR1 LGHNA and CDR2 YSLEER. This CDR3 is built from 13 residues. CDR3 residues: CASSQREQDTQYF. CDR3 nucleotide sequence: TGCGCCAGCAGCCAAAGAGAACAGGACACGCAGTATTTT.

The rearrangement joins TRBV28 to TRBJ2-1, with 14 bases aligning to TRBD2. Germline V CDR1 and CDR2: MDHEN, SYDVKM. The CDR3 covers 16 residues. V shed 0 bases and J 8 bases; nucleotides not matched to a gene: 3. The CDR3 region has the DNA TGTGCCAGCAGTTTATGGGGGACTAGCGGGAGCTATGAGCAGTTCTTC. This encodes CASSLWGTSGSYEQFF.

Note on this clone: Other nucleotide sequences in the sample specify the same CDR3. V and J are TRBV12-3 or TRBV12-4 and TRBJ1-2; 9 bases fit TRBD1. There are 13 residues in the CDR3. With 5 bases clipped from V and 5 bases from J, the junction kept 3 bases outside the gene matches. The CDR3 coding sequence is TGTGCCAGCAGTCTAGGACAGGGGTATGGCTACACCTTC. This sequence encodes CASSLGQGYGYTF.

The chain uses TRBV7-2 and TRBJ1-5, with a possible D match to TRBD1 (6 bases). Trimming left V 4 bases short and J 7 bases short, with 20 bases between. The germline V gene encodes CDR1 SGHTA and CDR2 FQGNSA. This CDR3 is built from 16 residues. The CDR3 nucleotides read TGTGCCAGCAGCTCCCGAGGATCGGGGGGCAGACAGCCCCAGCATTTT. It translates to CASSSRGSGGRQPQHF.

The chain is built from TRBV10-3 and TRBJ1-5; D unclear. Trimming pared 2 bases from V and 5 bases from J, leaving 7 bases between. The CDR3 loop spans 13 amino acids. The germline V gene encodes CDR1 ENHRY and CDR2 SYGVKD. CDR3 residues: CAISEGEYQPQHF. DNA of the CDR3: TGTGCCATCAGTGAGGGAGAGTATCAGCCCCAGCATTTT.

CDR3 in amino acids: CASSEGTSGGRSYNEQFF. Written as DNA, the CDR3 is TGTGCCAGCAGCGAAGGGACTAGCGGGGGTCGTTCCTACAATGAGCAGTTCTTC. The J gene is TRBJ2-1, the V gene TRBV5-4; TRBD2 aligns across 14 bases. Germline assignment: CDR1 SGHNT and CDR2 YYREEE (reference sequence). The CDR3 runs to 18 residues. The ends lost 4 bases at V and 1 base at J; junction bases unmatched: 7.

The rearrangement uses TRBV20-1 and TRBJ2-1; D uncertain. With 3 bases removed from V and 9 bases from J, the gap between germline ends came to 9 bases. The CDR3 sequence is 11 residues long. CDR1 is DFQATT, CDR2 SNEGSKA, per germline (reference sequence). In DNA form, the CDR3 reads TGCAGTGCTAGCCTAGTCGGTGAGCAGTTCTTC. Its protein product is CSASLVGEQFF.

The chain links TRBV6-5 to TRBJ2-5, with no clear D. CDR1 is MNHEY and CDR2 is SVGAGI in the germline V gene. With 10 bases removed from V and 3 bases from J, the gap between germline ends came to 15 bases. CDR3 length: 13 amino acids. Here the CDR3 DNA reads TGTGCCACCCCCCTTGGGCCGAAAGAGACCCAGTACTTC. This gives the protein CATPLGPKETQYF.

The chain recombines TRBV3-1 (or the pseudogene TRBV3-2) with TRBJ1-2; D ambiguous. Germline-derived CDR1 and CDR2 are LGHDT and YNNKEL (reference sequence). Trimming removed 3 bases from V and 6 bases from J, with 23 bases in between. The CDR3 is made up of 17 amino acids. CDR3 nucleotides: TGTGCCAGCAGCCAGGGTGAACTGGGCAGGAGGTTCGATGGCTACACCTTC. Amino acid sequence: CASSQGELGRRFDGYTF.

Only one count was recorded for this clone. V is TRBV11-3 and J is TRBJ2-7; 7 nucleotides agree with TRBD1. J gave up 2 bases and V 4 bases, and 5 bases lay outside the gene matches. CDR1 and CDR2 (germline): SGHNT, YENEEA. This CDR3 contains 14 residues. The CDR3 loop reads CASSSLGQTYEQYF. CDR3 nucleotides: TGTGCCAGCAGCTCTCTGGGACAGACCTACGAGCAGTACTTC.

The CDR3 DNA reads as TGTGCCAGCAGCCCCCAGCGGGGGGGCTCCTACAATGAGCAGTTCTTC. This codes for CASSPQRGGSYNEQFF. The rearrangement joins TRBV7-2 to TRBJ2-1; 10 nucleotides match TRBD2. Germline V gene lookup returns CDR1 SGHTA and CDR2 FQGNSA. J lost 0 bases, V lost 5 bases, and 4 bases had no gene match. The CDR3 loop spans 16 amino acids.

This chain joins TRBV4-2 and TRBJ2-5; tentative D call: TRBD1 (6 bases). In germline, CDR1 is LGHNA, CDR2 YNFKEQ. The CDR3 spans 16 residues. V was trimmed by 4 bases and J by 5 bases, leaving 20 bases between them. The CDR3 region has the DNA TGTGCCAGCAGCCGGACATGGGGACAAGCAAGGGAGACCCAGTACTTC. Translating gives CASSRTWGQARETQYF.

The sample holds one count of this clone. The V and J genes are TRBV5-5 and TRBJ2-7; TRBD2 aligns across 8 bases. The CDR3 runs 18 residues. Per germline, CDR1 SGHKS and CDR2 YYEKEE (reference sequence). The junction had 13 bases not matched to a gene; V was cut back by 0 bases and J by 2 bases. Here the CDR3 reads CASSLAAAGGSSAYEQYF. The CDR3 nucleotides read TGTGCCAGCAGCTTGGCCGCGGCGGGAGGTTCCTCTGCCTACGAGCAGTACTTC.

This chain connects TRBV28 to TRBJ1-2, with TRBD1 identical over 8 bases. The CDR3 sequence is 15 residues long. CDR1 is MDHEN and CDR2 is SYDVKM in the germline V gene. The V segment lost 6 bases and the J segment 3 bases; nucleotides outside the gene matches: 9. The CDR3 nucleotides are TGTGCCAGCAGCCGCCGGGACAGGTCCGACTATGGCTACACCTTC. It specifies CASSRRDRSDYGYTF.

The rearrangement uses TRBV6-2 or TRBV6-3 and TRBJ2-1, with TRBD2 matching 9 bases. The germline V gene encodes CDR1 MNHEY and CDR2 SVGEGT. Trimming cost V 3 bases and J 9 bases; bases outside gene matches: 9. The CDR3 totals 15 residues. The CDR3 nucleotides read TGTGCCAGCAGTTATGATGGGCGGGGGGGCCTTGAGCAGTTCTTC. Translation: CASSYDGRGGLEQFF.

The chain links TRBV10-3 to TRBJ2-1; no definite D call. The ends were cut back, 11 bases at V and 1 base at J, with 9 bases in the middle. Germline CDR1 ENHRY, CDR2 SYGVKD. The CDR3 has 12 residues. The CDR3 region has the DNA TGTGCCGTACGAACTTCCTACAATGAGCAGTTCTTC. It translates to CAVRTSYNEQFF.

This clone occurred once. The chain links TRBV28 to TRBJ2-1; the D gene is possibly TRBD1 (5 bases). The CDR3 spans 13 residues. V was trimmed by 8 bases and J by 0 bases, leaving 8 bases between them. The germline gives CDR1 MDHEN, CDR2 SYDVKM. The CDR3 DNA reads TGTGCCAGCGTCCAGGGCTCCTACAATGAGCAGTTCTTC. Its translation is CASVQGSYNEQFF. The entire variable domain, with the rest obtained from reference TRBV28 and TRBJ2-1, is as follows: DVKVTQSSRYLVKRTGEKVFLECVQDMDHENMFWYRQDPGLGLRLIYFSYDVKMKEKGDIPEGYSVSREKKERFSLILESASTNQTSMYLCASVQGSYNEQFFGPGTRLTVL.

This chain links TRBV19 with TRBJ1-2; 9 bases line up with TRBD1. The germline CDR1 and CDR2 sequences are LNHDA and SQIVND (reference sequence). The CDR3 length is 14 residues. V shed 5 bases and J 6 bases; nucleotides not matched to a gene: 7. The CDR3, as DNA: TGTGCCAGTAGTGAGGGACAGGGATTCGATGGCTACACCTTC. Its translation is CASSEGQGFDGYTF.

This clone was seen a single time. The rearrangement uses TRBV27 and TRBJ2-1; possible D gene TRBD2, 6 bases. Germline V gives CDR1 MNHEY, CDR2 SMNVEV (reference sequence). Trimming cost V 8 bases and J 12 bases, with 20 bases left between them. The CDR3 has 13 residues. For the CDR3, the DNA is TGTGCCAGCCACCCGGGGAGGAGTAGTGGGCAGTTCTTC. Protein product: CASHPGRSSGQFF.